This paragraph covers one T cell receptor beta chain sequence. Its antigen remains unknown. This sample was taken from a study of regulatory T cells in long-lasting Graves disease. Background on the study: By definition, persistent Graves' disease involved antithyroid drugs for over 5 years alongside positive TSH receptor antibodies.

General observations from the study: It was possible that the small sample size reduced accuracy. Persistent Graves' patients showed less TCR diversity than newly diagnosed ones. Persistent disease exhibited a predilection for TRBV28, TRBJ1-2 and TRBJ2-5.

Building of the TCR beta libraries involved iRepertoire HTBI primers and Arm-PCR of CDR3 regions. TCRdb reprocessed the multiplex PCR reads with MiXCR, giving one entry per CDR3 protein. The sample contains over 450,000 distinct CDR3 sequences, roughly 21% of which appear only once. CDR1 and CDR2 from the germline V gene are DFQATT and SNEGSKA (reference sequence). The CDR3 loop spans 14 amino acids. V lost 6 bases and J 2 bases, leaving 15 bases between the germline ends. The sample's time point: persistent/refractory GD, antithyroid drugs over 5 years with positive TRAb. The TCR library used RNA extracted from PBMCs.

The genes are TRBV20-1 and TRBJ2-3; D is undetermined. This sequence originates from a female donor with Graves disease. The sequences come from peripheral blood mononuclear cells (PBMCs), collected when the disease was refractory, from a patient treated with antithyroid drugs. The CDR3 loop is CSAGPLTNTDTQYF. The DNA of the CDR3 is TGCAGTGCGGGCCCGCTCACCAACACAGATACGCAGTATTTT.